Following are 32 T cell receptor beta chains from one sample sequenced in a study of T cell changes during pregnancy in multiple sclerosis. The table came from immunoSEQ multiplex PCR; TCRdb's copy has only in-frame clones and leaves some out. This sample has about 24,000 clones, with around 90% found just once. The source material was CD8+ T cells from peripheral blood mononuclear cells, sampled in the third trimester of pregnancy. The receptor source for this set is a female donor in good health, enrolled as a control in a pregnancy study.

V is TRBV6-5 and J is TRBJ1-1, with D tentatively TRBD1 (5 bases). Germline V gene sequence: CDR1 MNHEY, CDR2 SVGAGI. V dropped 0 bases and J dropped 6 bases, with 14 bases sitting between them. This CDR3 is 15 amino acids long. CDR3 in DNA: TGTGCCAGCAGTTACTCGGGGGGAGGTAACGCTGAAGCTTTCTTT. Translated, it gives CASSYSGGGNAEAFF.

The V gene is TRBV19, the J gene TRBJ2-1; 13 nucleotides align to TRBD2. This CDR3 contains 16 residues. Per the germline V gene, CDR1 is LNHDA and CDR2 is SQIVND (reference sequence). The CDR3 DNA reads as TGTGCGACAGAGCCCGGGTGGACTAGCGGGAGAGATGAGCAGTTCTTC. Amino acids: CATEPGWTSGRDEQFF.

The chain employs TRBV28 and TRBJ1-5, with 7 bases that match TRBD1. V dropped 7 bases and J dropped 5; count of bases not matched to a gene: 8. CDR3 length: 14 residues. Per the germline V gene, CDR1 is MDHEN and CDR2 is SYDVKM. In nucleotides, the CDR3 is TGTGCCAGCAACACCGACAGGGCGGATCAGCCCCAGCATTTT. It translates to CASNTDRADQPQHF.

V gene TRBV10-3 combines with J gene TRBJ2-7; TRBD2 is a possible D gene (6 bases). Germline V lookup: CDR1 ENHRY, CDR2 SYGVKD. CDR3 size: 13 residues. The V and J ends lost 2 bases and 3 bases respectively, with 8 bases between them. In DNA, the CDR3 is TGTGCCATCAGTGAGCGGGAGATCTACGAGCAGTACTTC. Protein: CAISEREIYEQYF.

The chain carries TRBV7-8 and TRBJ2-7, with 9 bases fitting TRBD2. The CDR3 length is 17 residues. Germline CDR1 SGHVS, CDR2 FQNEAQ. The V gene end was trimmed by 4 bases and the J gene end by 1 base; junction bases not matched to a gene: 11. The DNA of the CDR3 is TGTGCCAGCAGCTCCCCGGTAGAAGCGGGGGGTTCCTACGAGCAGTACTTC. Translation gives CASSSPVEAGGSYEQYF.

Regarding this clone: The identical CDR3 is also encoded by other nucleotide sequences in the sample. CDR3 protein: CASSPVAGAYNEQFF. CDR3 DNA: TGTGCCAGCAGTCCGGTAGCGGGGGCCTACAATGAGCAGTTCTTC. V is TRBV27 and J is TRBJ2-1, with 9 positions matching TRBD2. V lost 5 bases, J lost 2 bases, and 4 bases stayed unmatched. Germline V CDR1 and CDR2: MNHEY, SMNVEV (reference sequence). The CDR3 loop spans 15 amino acids.

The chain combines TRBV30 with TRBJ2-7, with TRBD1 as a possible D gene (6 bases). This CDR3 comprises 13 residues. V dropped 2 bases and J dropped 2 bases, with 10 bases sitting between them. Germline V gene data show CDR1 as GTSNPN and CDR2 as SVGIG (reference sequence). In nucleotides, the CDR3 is TGTGCCTGGAGTTTGGCAGGGGCCTACGAGCAGTACTTC. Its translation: CAWSLAGAYEQYF.

This chain's CDR3 is CASSPRMGAQETQYF. The CDR3 DNA sequence: TGTGCCAGCAGTCCTCGGATGGGGGCGCAAGAGACCCAGTACTTC. The chain is built from TRBV6-6 and TRBJ2-5; possibly TRBD1 for D (6 bases). V was cut by 5 bases and J by 2 bases, with 15 bases left in between. The CDR3 is made up of 15 amino acids. CDR1 and CDR2 from the germline V gene are MNHNY and SVGAGI (reference sequence).

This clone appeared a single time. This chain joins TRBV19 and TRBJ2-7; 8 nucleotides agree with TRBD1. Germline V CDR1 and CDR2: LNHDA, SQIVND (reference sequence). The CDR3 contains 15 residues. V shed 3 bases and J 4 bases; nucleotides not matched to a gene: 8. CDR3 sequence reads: CASSIRQGAIYEQYF. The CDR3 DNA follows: TGTGCCAGTAGTATTAGGCAGGGGGCGATTTACGAGCAGTACTTC. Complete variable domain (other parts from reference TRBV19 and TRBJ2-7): DGGITQSPKYLFRKEGQNVTLSCEQNLNHDAMYWYRQDPGQGLRLIYYSQIVNDFQKGDIAEGYSVSREKKESFPLTVTSAQKNPTAFYLCASSIRQGAIYEQYFGPGTRLTVT.

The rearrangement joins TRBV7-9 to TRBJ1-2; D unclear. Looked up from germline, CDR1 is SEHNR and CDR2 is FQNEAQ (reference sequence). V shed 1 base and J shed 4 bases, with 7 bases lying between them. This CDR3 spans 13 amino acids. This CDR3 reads CASSLGLIYGYTF. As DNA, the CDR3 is TGTGCCAGCAGCTTAGGACTTATCTATGGCTACACCTTC.

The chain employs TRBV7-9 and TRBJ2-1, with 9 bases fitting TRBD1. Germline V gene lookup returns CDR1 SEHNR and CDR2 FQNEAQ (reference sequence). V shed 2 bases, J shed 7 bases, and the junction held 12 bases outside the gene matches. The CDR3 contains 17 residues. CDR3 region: CASSLLWDRDLENEQFF. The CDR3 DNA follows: TGTGCCAGCAGCTTACTGTGGGACAGGGATTTAGAGAATGAGCAGTTCTTC.

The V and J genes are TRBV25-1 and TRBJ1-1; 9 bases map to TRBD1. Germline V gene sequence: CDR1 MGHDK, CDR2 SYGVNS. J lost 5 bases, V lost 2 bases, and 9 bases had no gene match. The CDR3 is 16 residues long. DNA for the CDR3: TGTGCCAGCAGTGAAGGGTTAGGGACAGGGAAAACTGAAGCTTTCTTT. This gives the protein CASSEGLGTGKTEAFF.

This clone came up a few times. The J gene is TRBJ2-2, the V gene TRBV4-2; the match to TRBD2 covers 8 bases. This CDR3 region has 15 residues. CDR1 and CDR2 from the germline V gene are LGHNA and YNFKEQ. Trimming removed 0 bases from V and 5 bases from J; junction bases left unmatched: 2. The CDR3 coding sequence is TGTGCCAGCAGCCAAGACGGGAGGGGGACCGGGGAGCTGTTTTTT. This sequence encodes CASSQDGRGTGELFF.

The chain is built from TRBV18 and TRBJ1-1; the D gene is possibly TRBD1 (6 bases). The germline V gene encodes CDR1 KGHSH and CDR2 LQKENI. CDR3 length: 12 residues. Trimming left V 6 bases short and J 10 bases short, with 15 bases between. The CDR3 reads CASSQGQPGAFF. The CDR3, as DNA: TGTGCCAGCTCGCAAGGACAGCCTGGAGCTTTCTTT.

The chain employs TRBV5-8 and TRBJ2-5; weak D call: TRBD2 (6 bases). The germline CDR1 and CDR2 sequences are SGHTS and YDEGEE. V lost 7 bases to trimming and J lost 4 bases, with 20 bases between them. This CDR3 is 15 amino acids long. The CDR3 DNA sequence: TGTGCCAGCCCGAATATGCGGGGAAACCCAGAGACCCAGTACTTC. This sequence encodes CASPNMRGNPETQYF.

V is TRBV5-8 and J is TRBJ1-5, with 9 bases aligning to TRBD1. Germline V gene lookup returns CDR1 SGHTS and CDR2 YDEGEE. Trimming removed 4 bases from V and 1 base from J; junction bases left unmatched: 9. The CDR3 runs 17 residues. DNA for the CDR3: TGTGCCAGCAGCCTGGGTTTTGGGACAGGGAGCAATCAGCCCCAGCATTTT. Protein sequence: CASSLGFGTGSNQPQHF.

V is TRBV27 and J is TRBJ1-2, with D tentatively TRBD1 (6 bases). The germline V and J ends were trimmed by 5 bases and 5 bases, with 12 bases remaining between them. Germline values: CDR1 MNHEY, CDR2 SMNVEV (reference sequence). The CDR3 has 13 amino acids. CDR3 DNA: TGTGCCAGCAGTGCACGAAGGGGGTATGGCTACACCTTC. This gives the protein CASSARRGYGYTF.

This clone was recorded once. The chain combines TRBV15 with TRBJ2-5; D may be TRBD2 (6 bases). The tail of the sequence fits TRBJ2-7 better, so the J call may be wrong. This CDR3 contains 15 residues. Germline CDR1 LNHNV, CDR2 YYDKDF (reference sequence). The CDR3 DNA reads TGTGCCACCAGCAGAGATGGGGAGGTCGGGCTCGAGCAGTACTTC. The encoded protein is CATSRDGEVGLEQYF.

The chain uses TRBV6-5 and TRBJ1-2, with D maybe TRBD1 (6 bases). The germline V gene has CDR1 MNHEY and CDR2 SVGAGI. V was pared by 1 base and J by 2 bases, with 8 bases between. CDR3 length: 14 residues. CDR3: CASSYLDSNYGYTF. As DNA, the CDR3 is TGTGCCAGCAGTTACTTGGACAGCAACTATGGCTACACCTTC.

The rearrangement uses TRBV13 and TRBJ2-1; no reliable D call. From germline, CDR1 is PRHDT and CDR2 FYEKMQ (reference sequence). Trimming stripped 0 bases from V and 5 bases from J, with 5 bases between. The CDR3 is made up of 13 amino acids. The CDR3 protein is CASSLGRDNEQFF. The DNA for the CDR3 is TGTGCCAGCAGCTTAGGGCGAGACAATGAGCAGTTCTTC.

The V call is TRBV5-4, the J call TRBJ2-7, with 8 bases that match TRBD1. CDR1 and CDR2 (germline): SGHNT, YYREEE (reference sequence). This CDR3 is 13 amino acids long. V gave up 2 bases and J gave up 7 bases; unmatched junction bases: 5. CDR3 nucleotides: TGTGCCAGCAGCTTTCAGGGGGCCGAAGAGCAGTACTTC. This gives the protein CASSFQGAEEQYF. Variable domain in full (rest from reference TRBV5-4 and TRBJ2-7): ETGVTQSPTHLIKTRGQQVTLRCSSQSGHNTVSWYQQALGQGPQFIFQYYREEENGRGNFPPRFSGLQFPNYSSELNVNALELDDSALYLCASSFQGAEEQYFGPGTRLTVT.

The CDR3 DNA sequence: TGTGCCACCAGCAGAGATCGGTTGGGGGGGGACTACGAGCAGTACTTC. It codes for CATSRDRLGGDYEQYF. This chain uses TRBV15 with TRBJ2-7; 7 nucleotides line up with TRBD2. This CDR3 is built from 16 residues. V lost 0 bases and J lost 3; bases outside the gene matches: 8. CDR1 is LNHNV, CDR2 YYDKDF, per germline (reference sequence).

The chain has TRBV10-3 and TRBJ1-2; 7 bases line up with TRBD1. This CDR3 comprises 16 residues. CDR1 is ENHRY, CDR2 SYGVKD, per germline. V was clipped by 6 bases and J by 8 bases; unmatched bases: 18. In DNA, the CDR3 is TGTGCCATCAGGCTACAGGGGTCCAGCACGCTCTCCGGCTACACCTTC. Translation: CAIRLQGSSTLSGYTF.

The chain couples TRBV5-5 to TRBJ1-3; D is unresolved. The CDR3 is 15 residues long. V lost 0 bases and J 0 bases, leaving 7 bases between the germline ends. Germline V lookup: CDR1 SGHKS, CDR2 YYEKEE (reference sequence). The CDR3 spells CASSLGRSSGNTIYF. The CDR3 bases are TGTGCCAGCAGCTTGGGACGGAGCTCTGGAAACACCATATATTTT.

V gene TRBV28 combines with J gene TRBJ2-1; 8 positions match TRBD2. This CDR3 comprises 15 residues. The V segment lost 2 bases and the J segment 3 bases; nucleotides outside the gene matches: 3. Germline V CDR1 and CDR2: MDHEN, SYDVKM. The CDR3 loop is CASSLSGRGYNEQFF. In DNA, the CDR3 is TGTGCCAGCAGTTTAAGCGGGAGAGGCTACAATGAGCAGTTCTTC.

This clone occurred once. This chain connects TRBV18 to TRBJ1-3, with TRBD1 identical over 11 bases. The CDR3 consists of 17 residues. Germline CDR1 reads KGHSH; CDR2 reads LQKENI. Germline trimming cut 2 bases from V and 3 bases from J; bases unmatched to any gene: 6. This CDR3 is CASSPYRDRGYGNTIYF. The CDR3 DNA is TGTGCCAGCTCACCATACCGGGACAGGGGGTATGGAAACACCATATATTTT. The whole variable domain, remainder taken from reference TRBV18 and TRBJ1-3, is NAGVMQNPRHLVRRRGQEARLRCSPMKGHSHVYWYRQLPEEGLKFMVYLQKENIIDESGMPKERFSAEFPKEGPSILRIQQVVRGDSAAYFCASSPYRDRGYGNTIYFGEGSWLTVV.

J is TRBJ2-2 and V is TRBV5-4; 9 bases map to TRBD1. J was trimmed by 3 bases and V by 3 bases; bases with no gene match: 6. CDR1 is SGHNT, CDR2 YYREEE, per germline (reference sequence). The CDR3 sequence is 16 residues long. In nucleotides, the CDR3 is TGTGCCAGCAGCTGGCTCCGGGACAGGGACACCGGGGAGCTGTTTTTT. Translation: CASSWLRDRDTGELFF.

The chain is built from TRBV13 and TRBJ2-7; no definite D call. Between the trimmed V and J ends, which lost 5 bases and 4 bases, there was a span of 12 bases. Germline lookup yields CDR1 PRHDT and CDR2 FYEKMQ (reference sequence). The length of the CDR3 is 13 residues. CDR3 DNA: TGTGCCAGCAGCCCCCCCTCGACATACGAGCAGTACTTC. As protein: CASSPPSTYEQYF.

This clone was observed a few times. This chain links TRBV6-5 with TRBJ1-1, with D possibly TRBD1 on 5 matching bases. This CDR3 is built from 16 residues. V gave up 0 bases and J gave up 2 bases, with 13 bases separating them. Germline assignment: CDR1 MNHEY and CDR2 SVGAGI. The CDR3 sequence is CASSYSGYRFNTEAFF. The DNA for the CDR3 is TGTGCCAGCAGTTACTCGGGGTACAGGTTTAACACTGAAGCTTTCTTT.

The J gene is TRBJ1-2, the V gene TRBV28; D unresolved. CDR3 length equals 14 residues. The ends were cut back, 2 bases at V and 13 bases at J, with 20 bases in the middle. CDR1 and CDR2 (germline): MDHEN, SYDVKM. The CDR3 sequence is CASSLSIEAKVFTF. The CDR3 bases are TGTGCCAGCAGTTTAAGTATCGAGGCGAAGGTTTTCACCTTC.

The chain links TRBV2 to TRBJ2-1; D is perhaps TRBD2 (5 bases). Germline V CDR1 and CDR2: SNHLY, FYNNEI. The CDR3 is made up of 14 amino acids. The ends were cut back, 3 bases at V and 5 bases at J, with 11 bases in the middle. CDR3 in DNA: TGTGCCAGCAGTGAGAGGCAGAGGGACAATGAGCAGTTCTTC. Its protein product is CASSERQRDNEQFF.

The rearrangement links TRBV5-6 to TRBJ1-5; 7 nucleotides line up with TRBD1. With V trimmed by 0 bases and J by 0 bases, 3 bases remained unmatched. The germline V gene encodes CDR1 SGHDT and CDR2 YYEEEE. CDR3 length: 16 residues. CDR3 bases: TGTGCCAGCAGCTTGGCGCAGGGGGTTAGCAATCAGCCCCAGCATTTT. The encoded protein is CASSLAQGVSNQPQHF.